The source of this T cell receptor (beta chain) is a study of blood T cell repertoires in COVID-19. Study in general: T cells, B-cell-depleted T cells, or PBMCs supplied cDNA or gDNA.

The protocol was immunoSEQ multiplex PCR, while the TCRdb copy is restricted to in-frame clones and leaves out a portion. Here the sample spans about 150,000 clones, around 91% being singletons. Those enrolled in Seattle joined during active infection and were followed longitudinally afterward. Germline CDR1 is KGHSH and CDR2 is LQKENI. The CDR3 spans 16 residues. J was trimmed by 7 bases and V by 2 bases; bases with no gene match: 9. The sequenced sample was peripheral blood. The chain has TRBV18 and TRBJ2-1; 9 nucleotides agree with TRBD2. This clonotype was sampled from a man aged 18 to 35 with COVID-19, enrolled during active disease. DNA for the CDR3: TGTGCCAGCTCACCAGTGGCGGCGGGAGGGTGGAATGAGCAGTTCTTC. Translating it yields CASSPVAAGGWNEQFF. The whole variable domain, filled in from reference TRBV18 and TRBJ2-1, reads NAGVMQNPRHLVRRRGQEARLRCSPMKGHSHVYWYRQLPEEGLKFMVYLQKENIIDESGMPKERFSAEFPKEGPSILRIQQVVRGDSAAYFCASSPVAAGGWNEQFFGPGTRLTVL.